Listed here are 27 T cell receptor beta chains from one sample, sequenced in a study of blood T cell repertoires in COVID-19. Some clones are missing from TCRdb's copy, which holds only in-frame ones; the method was immunoSEQ multiplex PCR. Found here are 200,000 or so clones, around 84% of them singletons; the top ten hold 20%. Sequencing was performed on peripheral blood. These receptor sequences come from a human donor in a cohort sampled during active COVID-19.

This clone was detected only a few times. This chain links TRBV19 with TRBJ2-2; 11 nucleotides align to TRBD2. Trimming removed 6 bases from V and 4 bases from J; junction bases left unmatched: 4. The CDR3 loop spans 15 amino acids. Germline assignment: CDR1 LNHDA and CDR2 SQIVND (reference sequence). The CDR3 DNA sequence: TGTGCCAGTAGGGCCCTAGCGGGGGGCACCGGGGAGCTGTTTTTT. Translated: CASRALAGGTGELFF.

The rearrangement links TRBV5-6 to TRBJ1-6; D is undetermined. This CDR3 contains 14 residues. Deletions cut 0 bases from V and 7 bases from J, with 8 bases between. Germline CDR1 SGHDT, CDR2 YYEEEE. This chain's CDR3 is CASSLDPGNSPLHF. The CDR3 DNA reads as TGTGCCAGCAGCTTGGACCCGGGGAATTCACCCCTCCACTTT.

The rearrangement links TRBV7-8 to TRBJ2-7; TRBD1 aligns across 9 bases. This CDR3 region has 14 residues. CDR1 and CDR2 (germline): SGHVS, FQNEAQ. The V segment lost 7 bases and the J segment 2 bases; nucleotides outside the gene matches: 6. The CDR3: CASNRQGDTYEQYV. Here the CDR3 DNA reads TGTGCCAGCAACCGACAGGGGGACACCTACGAGCAGTACGTC.

The chain combines TRBV6-5 with TRBJ2-1; 9 bases are shared with TRBD2. Looked up from germline, CDR1 is MNHEY and CDR2 is SVGAGI. V shed 6 bases, J shed 7 bases, and the junction held 10 bases outside the gene matches. CDR3 size: 15 residues. The CDR3 DNA reads as TGTGCCAGCAGGCACTTGGGGACTAGCATAAATGAGCAGTTCTTC. This encodes CASRHLGTSINEQFF.

This clone has a handful of counts. This chain joins TRBV7-2 and TRBJ2-1; 9 nucleotides match TRBD2. This CDR3 spans 15 amino acids. V was pared by 5 bases and J by 0 bases, with 2 bases of the junction left unmatched. Germline CDR1 is SGHTA and CDR2 is FQGNSA. The CDR3 region is CASSISGSSYNEQFF. DNA of the CDR3: TGTGCCAGCAGCATTAGCGGGAGCTCCTACAATGAGCAGTTCTTC.

This clone was seen once. V usage is TRBV7-2 and J usage is TRBJ2-7, with TRBD1 matching over 8 bases. The CDR3 consists of 13 residues. V lost 4 bases to trimming and J lost 6 bases; unmatched junction nucleotides: 5. Germline V gives CDR1 SGHTA, CDR2 FQGNSA. This chain's CDR3 is CASSSTGVGEQYF. CDR3 coding DNA: TGTGCCAGCAGCTCGACAGGGGTGGGCGAGCAGTACTTC.

The genes are TRBV10-1 and TRBJ1-6; no clear D gene. The CDR3 is 12 residues long. Deletions cut 3 bases from V and 10 bases from J, with 7 bases between. Germline V gene data show CDR1 as WNHNN and CDR2 as SYGVQD (reference sequence). The CDR3 bases are TGCGCCAGCAGTGAAGGCGGCTCACCCCTCCACTTT. Translating it yields CASSEGGSPLHF.

The CDR3 DNA sequence: TGCGCCAGCAGCCAACCCCGGTCGCTAGCGGGCCACAGCTCCTACAATGAGCAGTTCTTC. This translates into CASSQPRSLAGHSSYNEQFF. This chain joins TRBV4-1 and TRBJ2-1; TRBD2 matches at 8 bases. Per the germline V gene, CDR1 is MGHRA and CDR2 is YSYEKL. The CDR3 spans 20 residues. V lost 2 bases, J lost 0 bases, and 15 bases stayed unmatched.

The chain is built from TRBV27 and TRBJ1-5; the match to TRBD1 covers 8 bases. CDR3 length: 17 amino acids. With 3 bases clipped from V and 2 bases from J, the junction kept 9 bases outside the gene matches. From germline, CDR1 is MNHEY and CDR2 SMNVEV (reference sequence). This CDR3 reads CASSFLGQGWGNQPQHF. The CDR3 DNA follows: TGTGCCAGCAGTTTCCTAGGACAGGGTTGGGGCAATCAGCCCCAGCATTTT.

This CDR3 reads CASSIYRGNTEAFF. The CDR3 DNA reads TGTGCCAGTAGTATATATAGGGGTAACACTGAAGCTTTCTTT. This chain connects TRBV19 to TRBJ1-1, with a possible D match to TRBD1 (5 bases). The CDR3 is 14 amino acids. Germline loops: CDR1 LNHDA, CDR2 SQIVND (reference sequence). Trimming took 2 bases from V and 2 from J, leaving 9 bases between them.

A few counts support this clone. This sequence joins TRBV5-1 and TRBJ1-4, with 7 positions matching TRBD1. This CDR3 is built from 16 residues. Germline V gene data show CDR1 as SGHRS and CDR2 as YFSETQ. V lost 4 bases and J lost 7; bases outside the gene matches: 13. CDR3 sequence reads: CASSLFLARGSEKLFF. DNA of the CDR3: TGCGCCAGCAGCCTCTTTCTTGCCAGGGGGAGTGAAAAACTGTTTTTT.

The chain carries TRBV6-5 and TRBJ2-7; 7 nucleotides match TRBD1. The CDR3 contains 15 residues. Germline trimming cut 5 bases from V and 6 bases from J; bases unmatched to any gene: 13. Looked up from germline, CDR1 is MNHEY and CDR2 is SVGAGI. CDR3 DNA sequence: TGTGCCAGCAGTCCTAGGGGGCTCTGGTCTCTCGAGCAGTACTTC. Translating gives CASSPRGLWSLEQYF.

This clone was observed once. This rearrangement joins TRBV7-9 to TRBJ1-4; 7 bases are shared with TRBD1. The germline V gene has CDR1 SEHNR and CDR2 FQNEAQ (reference sequence). The CDR3 length is 15 residues. V was clipped by 5 bases and J by 2 bases; unmatched bases: 5. The CDR3 spells CASSQLTGTNEKLFF. Written as DNA, the CDR3 is TGTGCCAGCAGCCAACTGACAGGGACTAATGAAAAACTGTTTTTT.

This chain links TRBV3-1 (or the pseudogene TRBV3-2) with TRBJ1-2; TRBD1 aligns across 7 bases. V shed 0 bases and J 5 bases; nucleotides not matched to a gene: 6. CDR1 and CDR2 from the germline V gene are LGHDT and YNNKEL (reference sequence). CDR3 length: 15 amino acids. In nucleotides, the CDR3 is TGTGCCAGCAGCCAAGATCCGACAGGGTGGTATGGCTACACCTTC. Residues: CASSQDPTGWYGYTF.

This clone was found once. V is TRBV7-3 and J is TRBJ2-3; D is possibly TRBD1 (6 bases). The CDR3 loop spans 15 amino acids. The ends were cut back, 5 bases at V and 2 bases at J, with 14 bases in the middle. Germline CDR1 is SGHTA and CDR2 is FQGTGA. CDR3 DNA: TGTGCCAGCAGCCCACAGGGCTTACACACAGATACGCAGTATTTT. The encoded protein is CASSPQGLHTDTQYF.

The chain uses TRBV9 and TRBJ2-3; 12 nucleotides match TRBD2. V shed 4 bases, J shed 6 bases, and the junction held 6 bases outside the gene matches. This CDR3 is 15 amino acids long. Germline-derived CDR1 and CDR2 are SGDLS and YYNGEE. The CDR3 loop reads CASSRLAGVGDTQYF. The CDR3 nucleotides read TGTGCCAGCAGCAGACTAGCGGGGGTCGGGGATACGCAGTATTTT.

This clone appeared a few times. This chain links TRBV18 with TRBJ1-1, with D maybe TRBD1 (6 bases). The ends were cut back, 5 bases at V and 4 bases at J, with 14 bases in the middle. There are 14 residues in the CDR3. The V gene's germline CDR1 is KGHSH and CDR2 LQKENI. CDR3 sequence (DNA): TGTGCCAGCTCAGTTCAGGGGACGGTCACTGAAGCTTTCTTT. Protein product: CASSVQGTVTEAFF.

The rearrangement joins TRBV19 to TRBJ1-3; D is undetermined. The CDR3 length is 12 residues. The V end lost 7 bases, the J end lost 4 bases, and 8 bases lay between the germline ends. Looked up from germline, CDR1 is LNHDA and CDR2 is SQIVND (reference sequence). CDR3 in amino acids: CASTLSGNTIYF. The CDR3 region has the DNA TGTGCCAGTACTCTATCCGGAAACACCATATATTTT.

This chain joins TRBV18 and TRBJ1-1; D is undetermined. Between the trimmed V and J ends, which lost 3 bases and 7 bases, there was a span of 18 bases. The CDR3 runs 15 residues. Per germline, CDR1 KGHSH and CDR2 LQKENI. The CDR3 bases are TGTGCCAGCTCACCCCGGGAGCGTCCCGCAGGTGAAGCTTTCTTT. Its translation: CASSPRERPAGEAFF.

V and J are TRBV5-1 and TRBJ2-3, with a tentative D call TRBD2 (6 bases). The CDR3 is 14 amino acids. The germline V gene encodes CDR1 SGHRS and CDR2 YFSETQ. The V end was cut by 4 bases, the J end by 3 bases, with 12 bases between. The CDR3 DNA reads as TGCGCCAGCAGCCGCCCGGGGGAGACAGATACGCAGTATTTT. It encodes CASSRPGETDTQYF.

V and J are TRBV2 and TRBJ2-1; 7 bases align to TRBD2. The CDR3 runs to 13 residues. The V and J ends lost 6 bases and 12 bases, in that order; junction bases with no gene match: 11. Germline V gene data show CDR1 as SNHLY and CDR2 as FYNNEI. The CDR3 nucleotides read TGTGCCAGCAGCCCGGGGGGTGTCATGGGGCAGTTCTTC. It is translated as CASSPGGVMGQFF.

Concerning this clone: At the DNA level, this CDR3 is encoded by other sequences in the same sample as well. The chain is built from TRBV9 and TRBJ1-2; a possible D gene is TRBD1 (6 bases). This CDR3 contains 13 residues. V was clipped by 4 bases and J by 2 bases, with 9 bases between them. Germline V lookup: CDR1 SGDLS, CDR2 YYNGEE. CDR3 in DNA: TGTGCCAGCAGCCCTACAGGGAACTATGGCTACACCTTC. Protein: CASSPTGNYGYTF.

The rearrangement joins TRBV2 to TRBJ1-1; D is perhaps TRBD1 (6 bases). CDR1 is SNHLY and CDR2 is FYNNEI in the germline V gene. V was trimmed by 6 bases and J by 0 bases, leaving 11 bases between them. The CDR3 consists of 14 residues. The CDR3 region is CASRGDRLNTEAFF. CDR3 DNA sequence: TGTGCCAGCAGGGGAGACAGGCTGAACACTGAAGCTTTCTTT.

The count of this clone is one. The J gene is TRBJ1-6, the V gene TRBV5-1, with 9 bases matching TRBD1. The J segment lost 8 bases and the V segment lost 6 bases, leaving 6 bases of the junction unmatched. This CDR3 spans 14 amino acids. CDR1 is SGHRS and CDR2 is YFSETQ in the germline V gene. CDR3 in DNA: TGCGCCAGCACACAAAGACAGGGGGATTCACCCCTCCACTTT. Protein sequence: CASTQRQGDSPLHF.

The chain joins TRBV24-1 to TRBJ2-3, with a possible D match to TRBD1 (5 bases). The germline gives CDR1 KGHDR, CDR2 SFDVKD. Trimming removed 7 bases from V and 4 bases from J, with 14 bases in between. The CDR3 has 14 residues. CDR3 DNA: TGTGCCACCAGCCGCGCAGGGATGGCAGATACGCAGTATTTT. This gives the protein CATSRAGMADTQYF.

The chain uses TRBV5-1 and TRBJ2-3, with 7 bases identical to TRBD2. The CDR3 covers 14 residues. Germline V gene lookup returns CDR1 SGHRS and CDR2 YFSETQ. V trimming: 2 bases; J trimming: 6 bases; junction bases outside the gene matches: 6. As DNA, the CDR3 is TGCGCCAGCAGCTTAACCCCCGGGGGGGATACGCAGTATTTT. It is translated as CASSLTPGGDTQYF.

This sequence joins TRBV7-2 and TRBJ1-5; possible D gene TRBD1, 6 bases. The CDR3 is 13 amino acids. Germline V gene sequence: CDR1 SGHTA, CDR2 FQGNSA. Trimming removed 5 bases from V and 4 bases from J, with 9 bases in between. CDR3 sequence (DNA): TGTGCCAGCAGCCTAGACAGGAATCAGCCCCAGCATTTT. It codes for CASSLDRNQPQHF.